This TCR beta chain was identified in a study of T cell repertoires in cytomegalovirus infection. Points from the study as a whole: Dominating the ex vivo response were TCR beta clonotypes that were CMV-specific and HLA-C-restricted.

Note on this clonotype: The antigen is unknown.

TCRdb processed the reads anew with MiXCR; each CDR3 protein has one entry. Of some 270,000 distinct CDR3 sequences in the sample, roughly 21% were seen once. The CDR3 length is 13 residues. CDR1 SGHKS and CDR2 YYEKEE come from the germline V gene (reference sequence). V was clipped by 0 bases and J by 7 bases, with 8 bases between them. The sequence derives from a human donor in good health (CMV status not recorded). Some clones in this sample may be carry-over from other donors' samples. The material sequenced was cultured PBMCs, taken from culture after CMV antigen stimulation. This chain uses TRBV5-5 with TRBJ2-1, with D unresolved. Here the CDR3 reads CASSLVGMNEQFF. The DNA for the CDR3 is TGTGCCAGCAGCTTGGTCGGTATGAATGAGCAGTTCTTC.